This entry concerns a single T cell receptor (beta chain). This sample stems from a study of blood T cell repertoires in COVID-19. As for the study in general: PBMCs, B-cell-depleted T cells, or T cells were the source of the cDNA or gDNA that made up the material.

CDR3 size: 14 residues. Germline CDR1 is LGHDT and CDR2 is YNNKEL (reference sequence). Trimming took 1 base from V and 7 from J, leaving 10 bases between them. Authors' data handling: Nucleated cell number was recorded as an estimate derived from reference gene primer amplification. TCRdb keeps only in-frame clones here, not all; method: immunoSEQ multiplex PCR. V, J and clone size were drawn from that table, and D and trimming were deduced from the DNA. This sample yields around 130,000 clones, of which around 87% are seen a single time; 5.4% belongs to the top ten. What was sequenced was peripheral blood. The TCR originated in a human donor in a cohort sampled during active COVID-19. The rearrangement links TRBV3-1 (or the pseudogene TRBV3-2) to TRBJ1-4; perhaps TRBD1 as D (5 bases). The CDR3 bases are TGTGCCAGCAGCCAAGCTAGGGGTGGTGAAAAACTGTTTTTT. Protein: CASSQARGGEKLFF.